This TCR beta chain was found in a study of T and B cells in COVID-19 patients. Study in general: COVID-19 patients gave peripheral blood either during active infection or after recovery.

A few counts support this clonotype. V shed 5 bases and J shed 6 bases, with 18 bases lying between them. The CDR3 extends over 14 amino acids. Germline V gives CDR1 SGHDT, CDR2 YYEEEE. Blood genomic DNA input for TRB amplification was roughly 250-500 ng. BIOMED2 TRB-A/B primer pools were used in multiplex TRB PCR. TCRdb independently ran MiXCR on the multiplex PCR reads; one entry per CDR3 protein. Seen here are tens of thousands of distinct CDR3 sequences, approximately 32% observed once, and the top ten hold 1.5% to 2%. V and J are TRBV5-6 and TRBJ2-7; D may match TRBD1 or TRBD2 (5 bases each). The sequencing input was blood. The receptor was derived from a human donor who had recovered from COVID-19. The CDR3 sequence is CASRRWGRGREQYF. DNA for the CDR3: TGTGCCAGCAGAAGATGGGGTCGGGGCCGCGAGCAGTACTTC.